This T cell receptor beta chain was recovered during a study of T cell responses to AZD1222 COVID-19 vaccine (dated by TCRdb to 2020 to 2022). As for the study more broadly: AZD1222 recipients with second doses at about 4 weeks or about 12 weeks were pooled, because spike-specific TCR depth and breadth did not differ between schedules. A total of 230 to 250 trial participants underwent TCR sequencing, of whom nearly 210 had received two doses of AZD1222 and about 25 had received two doses of the MenACWY control vaccine. Enrollment into the trials was organized by age into subgroups of 18-55, 56-69 and 70-plus years, and those subgroups contained roughly 140, 27 and 60 TCR-sequenced participants, respectively. What the authors observed across the whole study: The 56-69-year group was small, and its depth increase did not reach significance, likely because of low power. No day 14 peak-response samples were available, so repertoires were characterized only after the peak T cell response. Reportedly, close to half of the unique spike-specific TCRs recognized epitopes lying outside the regions that are mutated in the B.1.351 and B.1.1.7 variants. The vaccine-associated CD4 TCRs covered the entire spike protein, and the dominant responses fell in regions 160-218 and 743-854. Participants were mostly white British and included more females than males, and it was suggested by the authors that clonal diversity may have been underestimated. Spike-specific TCR breadth and depth rose significantly after two AZD1222 doses compared with day 0 and with MenACWY recipients. Conclusions about previously exposed vaccinees were limited because only six or seven AZD1222 recipients were SARS-CoV-2 seropositive at baseline.

Read against the paper, the sample's time point label means: baseline before first vaccination. Vaccinee samples came from UK trials COV001 and COV002, including a single-blind randomized controlled phase 2/3 trial of AZD1222 (ChAdOx1 nCoV-19) in healthy adults. For TCRbeta chain sequencing, PBMC samples were collected from trial participants at day 0 and at day 28 after the second dose. The CDR3 regions of human TCRbeta chains were analyzed by immunosequencing. Regarding the original processing steps: TCRs in the repertoires were matched against a reference library of SARS-CoV-2-specific TCRs that had been generated with the MIRA antigen-specificity platform. Breadth was defined as the fraction of unique TCRs that were SARS-CoV-2-associated, and depth was defined as the fraction of total T cells that were SARS-CoV-2-associated. Using the MIRA data, every spike-specific TCR was mapped to the spike region that the TCR reacted to and assigned to either a CD4 or a CD8 class. Log10-transformed breadth and depth values were compared by one-way ANOVA with Sidak's multiple comparisons tests. Here the immuneACCESS table is served through TCRdb, limited to in-frame sequences with V and J called. Missing clones are a known gap in these copies; in checked studies unresolved V genes cover under half, and the rest lacks a known reason. V and J calls and clone size are given by that table; D and trimming were obtained from the DNA. This sample is represented by roughly 100,000 clones; roughly nine tenths of them were singletons. Of the sample, around 4% falls within the top ten clones.

V and J are truncated by 3 bases and 0 bases respectively, leaving an intervening sequence of 15 bases. CDR1 and CDR2 (LNHDA, SQIVND) derive from the germline V gene (reference sequence). The CDR3, from cysteine to phenylalanine, totals 16 residues. Only the CDR3 DNA is retained, 48 bases long and in frame from the first base. As regards this clone: There is no known antigen for this receptor. Nothing much larger sits one base from this clone, and base qualities are not available.

The receptor was isolated from an adult in good health. The chain employs TRBV19 and TRBJ2-7; a tentative D call is TRBD2 (5 bases match). Here the sequenced sample was peripheral blood, taken on day 0 of AZD1222 vaccination. The DNA reads TGTGCCAGTAGTATGCTCCACACGGGGAGCTCCTACGAGCAGTACTTC. Its protein product is CASSMLHTGSSYEQYF.